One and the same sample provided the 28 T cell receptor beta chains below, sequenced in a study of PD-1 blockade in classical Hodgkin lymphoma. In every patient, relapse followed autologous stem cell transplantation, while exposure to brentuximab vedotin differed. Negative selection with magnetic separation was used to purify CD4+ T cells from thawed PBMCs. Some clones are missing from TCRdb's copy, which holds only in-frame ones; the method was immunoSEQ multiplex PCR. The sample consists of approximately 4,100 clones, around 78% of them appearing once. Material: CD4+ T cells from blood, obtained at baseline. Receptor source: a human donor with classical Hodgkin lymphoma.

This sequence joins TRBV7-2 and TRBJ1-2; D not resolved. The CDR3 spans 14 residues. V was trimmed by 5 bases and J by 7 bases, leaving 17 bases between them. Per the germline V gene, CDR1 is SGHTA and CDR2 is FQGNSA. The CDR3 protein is CASSPVISGFGYTF. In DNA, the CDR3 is TGTGCCAGCAGCCCAGTTATTTCCGGGTTTGGCTACACCTTC.

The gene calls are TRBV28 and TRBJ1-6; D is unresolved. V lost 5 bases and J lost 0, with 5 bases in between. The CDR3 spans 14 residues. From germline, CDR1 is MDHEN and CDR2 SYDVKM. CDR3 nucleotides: TGTGCCAGCAGTATAAGCTCCTATAATTCACCCCTCCACTTT. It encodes CASSISSYNSPLHF.

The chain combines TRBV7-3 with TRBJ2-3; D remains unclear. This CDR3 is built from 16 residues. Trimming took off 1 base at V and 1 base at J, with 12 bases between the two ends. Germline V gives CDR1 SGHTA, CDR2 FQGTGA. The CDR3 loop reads CASSLNGLGRTDTQYF. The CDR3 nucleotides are TGTGCCAGCAGCTTAAACGGCTTGGGCCGCACAGATACGCAGTATTTT.

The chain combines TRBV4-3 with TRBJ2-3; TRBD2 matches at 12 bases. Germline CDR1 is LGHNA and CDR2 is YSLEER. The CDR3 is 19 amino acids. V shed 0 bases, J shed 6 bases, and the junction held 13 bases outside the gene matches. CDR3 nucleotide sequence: TGCGCCAGCAGCCAAGATGCACCACTTTCTAGCGGGGGGGCCGATACGCAGTATTTT. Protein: CASSQDAPLSSGGADTQYF.

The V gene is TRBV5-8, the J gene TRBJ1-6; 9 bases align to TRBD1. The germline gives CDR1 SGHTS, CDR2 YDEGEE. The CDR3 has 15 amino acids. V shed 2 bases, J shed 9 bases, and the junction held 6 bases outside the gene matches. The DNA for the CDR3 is TGTGCCAGCAGCTTATGGACAGGGGAAATTTCACCCCTCCACTTT. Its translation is CASSLWTGEISPLHF. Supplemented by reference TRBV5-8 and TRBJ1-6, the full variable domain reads EAGVTQSPTHLIKTRGQQATLRCSPISGHTSVYWYQQALGLGLQFLLWYDEGEERNRGNFPPRFSGRQFPNYSSELNVNALELEDSALYLCASSLWTGEISPLHFGNGTRLTVT.

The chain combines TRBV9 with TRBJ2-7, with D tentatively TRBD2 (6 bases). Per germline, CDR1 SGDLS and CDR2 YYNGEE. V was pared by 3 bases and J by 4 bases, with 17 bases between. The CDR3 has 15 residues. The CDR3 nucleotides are TGTGCCAGCAGCGAGCAACCCCACGGAGGGTACGAGCAGTACTTC. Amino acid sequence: CASSEQPHGGYEQYF.

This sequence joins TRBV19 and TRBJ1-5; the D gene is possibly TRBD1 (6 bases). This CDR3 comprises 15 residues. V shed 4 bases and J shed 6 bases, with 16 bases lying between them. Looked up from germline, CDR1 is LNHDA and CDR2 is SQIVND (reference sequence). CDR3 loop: CASSNTGWGGQPQHF. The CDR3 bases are TGTGCCAGTAGTAATACAGGGTGGGGGGGTCAGCCCCAGCATTTT.

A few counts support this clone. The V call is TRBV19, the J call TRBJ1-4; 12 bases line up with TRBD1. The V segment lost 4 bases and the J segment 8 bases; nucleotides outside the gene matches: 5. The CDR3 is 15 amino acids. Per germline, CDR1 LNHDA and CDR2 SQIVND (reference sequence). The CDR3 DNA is TGTGCCAGTAGTACCCGGGACAGGGGGCCCGAAAAACTGTTTTTT. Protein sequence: CASSTRDRGPEKLFF.

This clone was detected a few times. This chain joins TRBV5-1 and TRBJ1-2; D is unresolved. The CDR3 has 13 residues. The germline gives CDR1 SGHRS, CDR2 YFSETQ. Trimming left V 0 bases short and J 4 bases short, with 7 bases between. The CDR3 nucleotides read TGCGCCAGCAGCTTGGACAGCCTCTATGGCTACACCTTC. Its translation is CASSLDSLYGYTF.

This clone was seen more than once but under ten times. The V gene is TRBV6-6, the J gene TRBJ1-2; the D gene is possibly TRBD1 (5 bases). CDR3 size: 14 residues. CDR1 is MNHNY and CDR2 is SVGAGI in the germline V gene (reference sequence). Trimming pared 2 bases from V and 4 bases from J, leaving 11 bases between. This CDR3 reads CASSYDSLFYGYTF. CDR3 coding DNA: TGTGCCAGCAGTTACGACAGCCTGTTCTATGGCTACACCTTC.

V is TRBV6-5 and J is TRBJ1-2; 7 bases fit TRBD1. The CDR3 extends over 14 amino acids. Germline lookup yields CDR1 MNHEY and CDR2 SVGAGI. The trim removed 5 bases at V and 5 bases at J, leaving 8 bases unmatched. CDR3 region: CASSRDSGRYGYTF. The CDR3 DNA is TGTGCCAGCAGTAGGGACAGCGGGAGGTATGGCTACACCTTC.

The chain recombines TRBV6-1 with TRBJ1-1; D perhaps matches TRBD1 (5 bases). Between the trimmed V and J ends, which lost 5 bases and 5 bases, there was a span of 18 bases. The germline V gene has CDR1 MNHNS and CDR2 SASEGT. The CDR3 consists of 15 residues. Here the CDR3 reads CASSFRVGGGTEAFF. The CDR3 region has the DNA TGTGCCAGCAGTTTCAGGGTCGGCGGGGGGACTGAAGCTTTCTTT.

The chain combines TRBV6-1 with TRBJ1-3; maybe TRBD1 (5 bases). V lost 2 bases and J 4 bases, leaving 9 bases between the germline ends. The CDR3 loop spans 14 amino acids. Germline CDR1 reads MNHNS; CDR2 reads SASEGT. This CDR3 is CASSESQGGNTIYF. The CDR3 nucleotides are TGTGCCAGCAGTGAATCCCAGGGAGGAAACACCATATATTTT.

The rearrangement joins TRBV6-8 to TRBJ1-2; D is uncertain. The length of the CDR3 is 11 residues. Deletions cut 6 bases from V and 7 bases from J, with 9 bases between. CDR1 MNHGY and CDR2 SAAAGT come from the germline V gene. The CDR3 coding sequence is TGTGCCAGCAGCGCTGAACTTGGCTACACCTTC. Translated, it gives CASSAELGYTF.

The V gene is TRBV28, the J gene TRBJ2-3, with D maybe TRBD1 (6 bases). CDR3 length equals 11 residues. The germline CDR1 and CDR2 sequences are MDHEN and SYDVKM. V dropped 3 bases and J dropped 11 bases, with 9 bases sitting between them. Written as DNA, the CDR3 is TGTGCCAGCAGTTTTGACAGGAAGCAGTATTTT. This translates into CASSFDRKQYF. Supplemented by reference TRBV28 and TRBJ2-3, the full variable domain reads DVKVTQSSRYLVKRTGEKVFLECVQDMDHENMFWYRQDPGLGLRLIYFSYDVKMKEKGDIPEGYSVSREKKERFSLILESASTNQTSMYLCASSFDRKQYFGPGTRLTVL.

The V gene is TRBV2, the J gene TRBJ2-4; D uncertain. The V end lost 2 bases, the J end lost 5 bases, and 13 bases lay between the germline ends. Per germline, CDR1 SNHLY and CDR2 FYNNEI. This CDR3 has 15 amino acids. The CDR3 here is CASSEKTAGQNIQYF. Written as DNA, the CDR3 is TGTGCCAGCAGTGAAAAAACAGCCGGCCAAAACATTCAGTACTTC. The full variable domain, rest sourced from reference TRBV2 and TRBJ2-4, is EPEVTQTPSHQVTQMGQEVILRCVPISNHLYFYWYRQILGQKVEFLVSFYNNEISEKSEIFDDQFSVERPDGSNFTLKIRSTKLEDSAMYFCASSEKTAGQNIQYFGAGTRLSVL.

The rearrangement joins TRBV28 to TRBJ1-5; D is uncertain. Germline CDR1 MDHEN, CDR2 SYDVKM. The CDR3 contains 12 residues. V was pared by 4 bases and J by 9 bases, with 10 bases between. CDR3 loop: CASSSGSGPQHF. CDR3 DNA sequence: TGTGCCAGCAGTTCGGGTTCTGGGCCCCAGCATTTT.

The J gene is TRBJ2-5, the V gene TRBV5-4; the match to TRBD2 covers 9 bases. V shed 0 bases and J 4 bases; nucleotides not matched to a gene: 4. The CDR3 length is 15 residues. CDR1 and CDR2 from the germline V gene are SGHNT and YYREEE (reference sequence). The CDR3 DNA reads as TGTGCCAGCAGCTTGGGGGGTAGCGGGGGAGAGACCCAGTACTTC. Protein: CASSLGGSGGETQYF. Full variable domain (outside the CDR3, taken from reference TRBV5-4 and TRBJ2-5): ETGVTQSPTHLIKTRGQQVTLRCSSQSGHNTVSWYQQALGQGPQFIFQYYREEENGRGNFPPRFSGLQFPNYSSELNVNALELDDSALYLCASSLGGSGGETQYFGPGTRLLVL.

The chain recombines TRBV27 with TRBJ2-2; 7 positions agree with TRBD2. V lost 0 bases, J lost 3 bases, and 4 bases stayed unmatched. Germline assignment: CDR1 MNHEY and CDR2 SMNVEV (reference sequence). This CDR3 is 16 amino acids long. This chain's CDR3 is CASSLSPGRDTGELFF. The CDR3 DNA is TGTGCCAGCAGTTTATCCCCAGGGAGGGACACCGGGGAGCTGTTTTTT.

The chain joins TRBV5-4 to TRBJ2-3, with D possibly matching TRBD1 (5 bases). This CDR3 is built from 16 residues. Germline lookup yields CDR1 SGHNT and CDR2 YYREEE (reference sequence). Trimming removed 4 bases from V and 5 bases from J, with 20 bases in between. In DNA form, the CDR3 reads TGTGCCAGCAGCGACCAAGGTGCAGGGTTTAAAGATACGCAGTATTTT. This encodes CASSDQGAGFKDTQYF.

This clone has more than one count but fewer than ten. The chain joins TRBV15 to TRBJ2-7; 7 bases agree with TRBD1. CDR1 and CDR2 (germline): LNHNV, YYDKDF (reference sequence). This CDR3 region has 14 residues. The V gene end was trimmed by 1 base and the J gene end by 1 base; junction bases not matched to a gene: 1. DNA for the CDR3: TGTGCCACCAGCAGAGGACAGGGATCCTACGAGCAGTACGTC. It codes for CATSRGQGSYEQYV.

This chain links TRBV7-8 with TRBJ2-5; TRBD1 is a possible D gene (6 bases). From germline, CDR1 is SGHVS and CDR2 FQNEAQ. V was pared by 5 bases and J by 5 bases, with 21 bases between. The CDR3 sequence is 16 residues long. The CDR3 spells CASSRIRQVGSETQYF. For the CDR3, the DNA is TGTGCCAGCAGCCGTATAAGACAGGTGGGAAGTGAGACCCAGTACTTC.

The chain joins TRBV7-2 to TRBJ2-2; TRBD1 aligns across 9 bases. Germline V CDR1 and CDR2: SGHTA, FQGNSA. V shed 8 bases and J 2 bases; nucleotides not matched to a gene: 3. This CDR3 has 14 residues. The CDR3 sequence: CASQGQGNTGELFF. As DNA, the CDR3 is TGTGCCAGCCAGGGACAGGGCAACACCGGGGAGCTGTTTTTT.

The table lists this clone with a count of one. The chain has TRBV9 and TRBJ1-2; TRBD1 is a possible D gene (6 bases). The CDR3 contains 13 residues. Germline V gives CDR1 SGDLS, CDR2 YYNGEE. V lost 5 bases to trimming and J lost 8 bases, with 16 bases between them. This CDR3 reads CASSPQQGWGYTF. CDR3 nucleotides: TGTGCCAGCAGTCCCCAACAGGGTTGGGGCTACACCTTC.

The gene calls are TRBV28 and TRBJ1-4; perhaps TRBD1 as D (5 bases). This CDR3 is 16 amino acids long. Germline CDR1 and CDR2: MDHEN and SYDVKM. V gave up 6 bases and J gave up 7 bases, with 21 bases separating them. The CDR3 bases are TGTGCCAGCAGGCTAGCAGGGTGGGGGGGTAGTGAAAAACTGTTTTTT. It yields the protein CASRLAGWGGSEKLFF.

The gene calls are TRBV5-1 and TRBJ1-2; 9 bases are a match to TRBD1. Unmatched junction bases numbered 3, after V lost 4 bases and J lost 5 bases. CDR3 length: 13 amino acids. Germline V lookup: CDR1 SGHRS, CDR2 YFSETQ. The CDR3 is CASSRTGEYGYTF. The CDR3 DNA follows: TGCGCCAGCAGCCGGACAGGGGAGTATGGCTACACCTTC.

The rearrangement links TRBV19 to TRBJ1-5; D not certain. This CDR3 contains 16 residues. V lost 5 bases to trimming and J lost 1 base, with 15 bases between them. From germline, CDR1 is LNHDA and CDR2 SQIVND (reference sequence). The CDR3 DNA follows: TGTGCCAGTAGTCCGCGGCGAGGGAACAGCAATCAGCCCCAGCATTTT. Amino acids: CASSPRRGNSNQPQHF.

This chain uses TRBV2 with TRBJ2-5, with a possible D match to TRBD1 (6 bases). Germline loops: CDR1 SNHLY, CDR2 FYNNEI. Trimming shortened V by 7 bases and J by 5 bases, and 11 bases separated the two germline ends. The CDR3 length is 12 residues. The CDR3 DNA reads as TGTGCCAGCACAACTACAGGGGAGACCCAGTACTTC. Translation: CASTTTGETQYF.